These T cell receptor beta chains were read from a single sample in a study of breast tumors, draining lymph nodes, adjacent tissues. TCRdb re-called the multiplex PCR reads through MiXCR, storing one row per CDR3 protein. The table includes approximately 210,000 distinct CDR3 sequences, less than 40% detected once. Sequencing was carried out using axillary lymph node tissue. These receptors originate from a female donor with breast cancer. Some clones in this sample may be carry-over from other donors' samples. Each CDR3 is given with its conserved first and last residue. The D gene is left open where the match is weak. The size field is filled for only some rows; it gives once, few, many or a size class.

J | V | size | D | CDR3 | DNA
TRBJ1-1 | TRBV20-1 | . | TRBD1 | CSAPEQGRPNTEAFF | TGCAGTGCGCCAGAACAGGGGCGGCCGAACACTGAAGCTTTCTTT
TRBJ1-5 | TRBV5-6 | many | . | CASSLGLTGENNQPQHF | TGTGCCAGCAGCTTGGGCCTTACTGGGGAGAATAATCAGCCCCAGCATTTT
TRBJ2-7 | TRBV12-5 | many | . | CASGYGPNYEQYF | TGTGCTAGTGGTTATGGACCGAACTACGAGCAGTACTTC
TRBJ2-7 | TRBV7-9 | many | TRBD1 | CASSLGDSARYEQYF | TGTGCCAGCAGCTTAGGGGACAGTGCCCGATACGAGCAGTACTTC
TRBJ1-2 | TRBV4-2 | many | . | CASSQDSFYGYTF | TGTGCCAGCAGCCAGGACAGTTTCTATGGCTACACCTTC
TRBJ2-5 | TRBV2 | . | . | CASVGLGGETQYF | TGTGCCAGCGTTGGACTAGGGGGTGAGACCCAGTACTTC
TRBJ2-1 | TRBV6-4 | . | TRBD2 | CASSHSGLAFSNEQFF | TGTGCCAGCAGTCACTCGGGACTAGCTTTTAGTAATGAGCAGTTCTTC
TRBJ1-4 | TRBV13 | . | . | CASSLRGRAHNEKLFF | TGTGCCAGCAGCTTAAGGGGGAGGGCCCACAATGAAAAACTGTTTTTT
TRBJ2-1 | TRBV5-4 | few | TRBD2 | CASSLGGSGNEQFF | TGTGCCAGCAGCCTTGGCGGGAGTGGGAATGAGCAGTTCTTC
TRBJ1-2 | TRBV19 | many | . | CATSREHQRPYGYTF | TGTGCCACCTCCAGGGAACACCAAAGACCCTATGGCTACACCTTC
TRBJ2-5 | TRBV27 | few | . | CASGNRLQETQYF | TGTGCCAGCGGGAACAGGTTACAAGAGACCCAGTACTTC
TRBJ2-3 | TRBV15 | many | . | CATSRDRQDTQYF | TGTGCCACCAGCAGAGACAGACAGGATACGCAGTATTTT
TRBJ2-3 | TRBV5-1 | many | . | CASSLAAGKDTQYF | TGCGCCAGCAGCTTGGCGGCAGGGAAAGATACGCAGTATTTT
TRBJ2-5 | TRBV5-5 | many | . | CASSPDGQETQYF | TGTGCCAGCAGCCCGGACGGACAAGAGACCCAGTACTTC
TRBJ1-4 | TRBV18 | many | . | CASLEDSTNEKLFF | TGTGCCAGCTTGGAGGATTCAACTAATGAAAAACTGTTTTTT
TRBJ2-7 | TRBV20-1 | . | TRBD1 | CSASGDSYEQYF | TGCAGTGCTAGCGGGGACAGCTACGAGCAGTACTTC
TRBJ2-3 | TRBV7-3 | many | . | CASSLSGRNTDTQYF | TGTGCCAGCAGCTTAAGTGGACGGAACACAGATACGCAGTATTTT
TRBJ2-3 | TRBV24-1 | many | . | CATSDYRDNTDTQYF | TGTGCCACCAGTGATTACCGGGACAACACAGATACGCAGTATTTT
TRBJ2-5 | TRBV7-8 | many | . | CASAGREGETQYF | TGTGCCAGCGCGGGCAGGGAAGGAGAGACCCAGTACTTC
TRBJ1-1 | TRBV18 | few | . | CASSPGHRNTEAFF | TGTGCCAGCTCACCGGGACACAGGAACACTGAAGCTTTCTTT
TRBJ2-5 | TRBV6-6 | many | . | CASRRDTQETQYF | TGTGCCAGCAGGCGGGACACCCAAGAGACCCAGTACTTC
TRBJ1-6 | TRBV20-1 | many | . | CSARAGSLYNSPLHF | TGCAGTGCTAGGGCAGGGAGTCTCTATAATTCACCCCTCCACTTT
TRBJ2-2 | TRBV10-1 | many | TRBD2 | CASRGLAGEDTGELFF | TGCGCCAGCAGAGGGTTAGCGGGAGAGGACACCGGGGAGCTGTTTTTT
TRBJ2-7 | TRBV5-1 | . | TRBD2 | CASSLGRTSGIYEQYF | TGCGCCAGCAGCTTGGGGAGGACTAGCGGGATCTACGAGCAGTACTTC
TRBJ2-6 | TRBV7-2 | . | . | CASSLGDGANVLTF | TGTGCCAGCAGCTTAGGGGATGGGGCCAACGTCCTGACTTTC
TRBJ2-1 | TRBV4-1 | many | TRBD2 | CASSQDVASGSWYGEQFF | TGCGCCAGCAGCCAAGACGTGGCTAGCGGGAGTTGGTACGGTGAGCAGTTCTTC
TRBJ1-6 | TRBV2 | . | TRBD1 | CASKGQGHSPLHF | TGTGCCAGCAAGGGACAGGGGCATTCACCCCTCCACTTT
TRBJ2-6 | TRBV9 | many | . | CASSVETVTGANVLTF | TGTGCCAGCAGCGTAGAAACAGTCACCGGGGCCAACGTCCTGACTTTC
TRBJ2-1 | TRBV6-6 | many | . | CASSPTVRGNEQFF | TGTGCCAGCAGTCCCACCGTGCGGGGCAATGAGCAGTTCTTC
TRBJ2-5 | TRBV7-6 | . | TRBD2 | CASSSGLAGGGETQYF | TGTGCCAGCAGCTCGGGACTAGCGGGAGGCGGGGAGACCCAGTACTTC
TRBJ2-3 | TRBV6-4 | . | TRBD2 | CASSPSGRAFTDTQYF | TGTGCCAGCAGCCCTAGCGGGAGGGCCTTCACAGATACGCAGTATTTT
TRBJ2-2 | TRBV2 | many | . | CASSKGVRTGELFF | TGTGCCAGCAGTAAGGGTGTTCGCACCGGGGAGCTGTTTTTT
TRBJ1-5 | TRBV19 | many | . | CASSMGRSWSNQPQHF | TGTGCCAGTAGTATGGGCAGGAGTTGGAGCAATCAGCCCCAGCATTTT
TRBJ2-7 | TRBV28 | many | . | CASSPRLGPGTTEQYF | TGTGCCAGCAGTCCGAGATTAGGACCGGGAACTACCGAGCAGTACTTC
TRBJ1-2 | TRBV6-1 | many | TRBD1 | CASSSRTGGTVVYGYTF | TGTGCCAGCAGTTCGCGGACAGGGGGCACAGTGGTCTACGGCTACACCTTC
TRBJ2-5 | TRBV7-2 | many | . | CASSATGQLQETQYF | TGTGCCAGCAGCGCTACCGGACAGCTCCAAGAGACCCAGTACTTC
TRBJ2-1 | TRBV6-5 | . | TRBD2 | CASSHAPIGLAGKAEQFF | TGTGCCAGCAGTCATGCTCCCATAGGACTAGCGGGAAAGGCTGAGCAGTTCTTC
TRBJ1-5 | TRBV20-1 | . | TRBD1 | CSVIVGGTDTQHF | TGCAGCGTTATTGTGGGGGGGACAGATACGCAGCATTTT
TRBJ1-2 | TRBV7-2 | many | . | CASSLTGFLYGYTF | TGTGCCAGCAGCTTAACAGGGTTTCTCTATGGCTACACCTTC
TRBJ2-3 | TRBV18 | many | . | CASSSRLATTGVDTQYF | TGTGCCAGCTCTTCCCGGCTAGCGACAACCGGGGTAGATACGCAGTATTTT